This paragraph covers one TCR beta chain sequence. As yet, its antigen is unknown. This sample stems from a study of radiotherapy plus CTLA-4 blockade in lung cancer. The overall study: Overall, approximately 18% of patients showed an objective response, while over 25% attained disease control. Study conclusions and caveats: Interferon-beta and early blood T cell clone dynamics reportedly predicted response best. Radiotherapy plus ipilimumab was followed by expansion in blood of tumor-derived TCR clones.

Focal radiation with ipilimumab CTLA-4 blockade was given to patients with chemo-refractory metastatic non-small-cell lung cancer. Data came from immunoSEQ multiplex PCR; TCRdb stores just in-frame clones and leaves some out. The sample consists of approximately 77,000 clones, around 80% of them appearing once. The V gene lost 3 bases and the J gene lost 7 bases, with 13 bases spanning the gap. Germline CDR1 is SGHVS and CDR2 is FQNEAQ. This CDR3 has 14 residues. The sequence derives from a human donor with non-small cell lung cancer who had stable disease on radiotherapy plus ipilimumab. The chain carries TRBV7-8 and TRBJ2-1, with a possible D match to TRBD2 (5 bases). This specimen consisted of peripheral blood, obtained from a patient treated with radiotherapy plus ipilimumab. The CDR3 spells CASSFPLEPNEQFF. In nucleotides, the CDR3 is TGTGCCAGCAGCTTCCCACTAGAGCCTAATGAGCAGTTCTTC. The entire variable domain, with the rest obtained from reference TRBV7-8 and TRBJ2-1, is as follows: GAGVSQSPRYKVAKRGQDVALRCDPISGHVSLFWYQQALGQGPEFLTYFQNEAQLDKSGLPSDRFFAERPEGSVSTLKIQRTQQEDSAVYLCASSFPLEPNEQFFGPGTRLTVL.